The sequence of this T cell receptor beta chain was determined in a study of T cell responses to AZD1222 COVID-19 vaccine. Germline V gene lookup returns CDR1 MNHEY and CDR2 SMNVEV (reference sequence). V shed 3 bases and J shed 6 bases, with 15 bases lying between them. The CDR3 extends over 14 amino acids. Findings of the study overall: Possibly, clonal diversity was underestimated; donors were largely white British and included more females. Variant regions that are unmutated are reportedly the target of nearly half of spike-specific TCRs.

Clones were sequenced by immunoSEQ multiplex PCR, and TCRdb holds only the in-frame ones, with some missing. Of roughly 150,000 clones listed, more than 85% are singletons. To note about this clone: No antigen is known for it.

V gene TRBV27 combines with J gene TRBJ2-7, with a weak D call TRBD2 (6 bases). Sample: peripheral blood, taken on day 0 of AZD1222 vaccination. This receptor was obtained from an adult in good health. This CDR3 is CASSLLAGSSEQYF. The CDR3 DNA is TGTGCCAGCAGTTTGCTTGCGGGATCAAGCGAGCAGTACTTC.